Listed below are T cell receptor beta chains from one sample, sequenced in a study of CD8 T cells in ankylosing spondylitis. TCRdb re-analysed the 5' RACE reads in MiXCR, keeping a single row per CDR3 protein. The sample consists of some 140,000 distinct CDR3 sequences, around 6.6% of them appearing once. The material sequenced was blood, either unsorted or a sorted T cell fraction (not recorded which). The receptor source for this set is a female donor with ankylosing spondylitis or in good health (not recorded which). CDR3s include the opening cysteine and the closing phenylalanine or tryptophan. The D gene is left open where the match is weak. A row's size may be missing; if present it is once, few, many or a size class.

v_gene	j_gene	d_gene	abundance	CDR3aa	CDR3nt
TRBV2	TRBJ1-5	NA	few	CASTREMGQQPQHF	TGTGCCAGCACCCGGGAGATGGGGCAGCAGCCCCAGCATTTT
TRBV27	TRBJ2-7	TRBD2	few	CASKRSLAGSYEQYF	TGTGCCAGCAAACGGTCCTTAGCGGGCTCCTACGAGCAGTACTTC
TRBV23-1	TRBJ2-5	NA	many	CASSQMGDETQYF	TGCGCCAGCAGTCAAATGGGGGACGAGACCCAGTACTTC
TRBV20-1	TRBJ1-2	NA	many	CSAPRRDYGYTF	TGCAGTGCCCCTCGACGGGACTATGGCTACACCTTC
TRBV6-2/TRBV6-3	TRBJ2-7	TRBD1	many	CASRSTAGTGWYEQYF	TGTGCCAGCAGATCGACTGCCGGGACAGGTTGGTACGAGCAGTACTTC
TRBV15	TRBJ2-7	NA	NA	CATSRGAVSYEQYF	TGTGCCACCAGCAGAGGGGCGGTCTCCTACGAGCAGTACTTC
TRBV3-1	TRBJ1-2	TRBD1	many	CASCPGTGANRNYGYTF	TGTGCCAGCTGCCCCGGGACAGGGGCCAATCGAAACTATGGCTACACCTTC
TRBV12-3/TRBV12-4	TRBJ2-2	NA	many	CASSFLAGELFF	TGTGCCAGCAGTTTCTTGGCCGGGGAGCTGTTTTTT
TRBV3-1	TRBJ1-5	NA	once	CACSQDISAGKSGPQHF	TGTGCCTGCAGCCAAGATATATCGGCTGGGAAAAGTGGGCCCCAGCATTTT
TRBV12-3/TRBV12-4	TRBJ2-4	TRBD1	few	CASRKNRGLEENIQYF	TGTGCCAGCAGAAAAAACAGGGGGCTAGAGGAAAACATTCAGTACTTC
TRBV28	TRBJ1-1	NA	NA	CASSLESSLTEAFF	TGTGCCAGCAGTTTGGAGAGCTCCCTCACTGAAGCTTTCTTT
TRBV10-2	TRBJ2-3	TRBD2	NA	CASQSPGGADTQYF	TGCGCCAGCCAATCTCCGGGGGGGGCAGATACGCAGTATTTT
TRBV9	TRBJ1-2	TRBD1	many	CASSVQGGHGYTF	TGTGCCAGCAGCGTGCAGGGGGGACATGGCTACACCTTC
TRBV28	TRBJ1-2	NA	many	CASAPTTLQGYTF	TGTGCCAGCGCACCAACAACTCTCCAGGGCTACACCTTC
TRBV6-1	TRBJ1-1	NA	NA	CASSEGSDYTEAFF	TGTGCCAGCAGTGAGGGGTCAGATTACACTGAAGCTTTCTTT
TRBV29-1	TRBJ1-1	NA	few	CSGLRGLNTEAFF	TGCAGCGGACTCCGGGGGCTGAACACTGAAGCTTTCTTT
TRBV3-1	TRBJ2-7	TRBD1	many	CASSAQGNSYEQYF	TGTGCCAGCAGTGCACAGGGGAACTCCTACGAGCAGTACTTC
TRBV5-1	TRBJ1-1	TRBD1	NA	CASSWAGGTEAFF	TGCGCCAGCAGCTGGGCAGGGGGCACTGAAGCTTTCTTT
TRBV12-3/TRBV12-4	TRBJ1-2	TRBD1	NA	CASSPGQGMITF	TGTGCCAGCAGTCCCGGACAGGGAATGATCACCTTC
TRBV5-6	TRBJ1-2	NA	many	CASSLGGRGNYGYTF	TGTGCCAGCAGCCTGGGGGGGCGAGGGAACTATGGCTACACCTTC
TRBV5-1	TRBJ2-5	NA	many	CASSLGWQLQETQYF	TGCGCCAGCAGCTTGGGGTGGCAGCTCCAAGAGACCCAGTACTTC
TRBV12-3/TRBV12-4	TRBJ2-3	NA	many	CASSRVLSTSTDTQYF	TGTGCCAGCAGCAGGGTATTATCCACTAGCACAGATACGCAGTATTTT
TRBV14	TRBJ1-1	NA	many	CASSQGGSRGAKNTEAFF	TGTGCCAGCAGCCAAGGGGGGAGTCGGGGGGCGAAGAACACTGAAGCTTTCTTT
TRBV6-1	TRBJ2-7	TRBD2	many	CASSEGWGGYEQYF	TGTGCCAGCAGTGAAGGCTGGGGGGGATACGAGCAGTACTTC
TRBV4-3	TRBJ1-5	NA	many	CASSQEVRRNQPQHF	TGCGCCAGCAGCCAAGAGGTTCGACGCAATCAGCCCCAGCATTTT
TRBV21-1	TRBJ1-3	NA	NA	CASSKEVDRLSGNTIYF	TGTGCCAGCAGCAAAGAAGTTGACAGACTCTCTGGAAACACCATATATTTT
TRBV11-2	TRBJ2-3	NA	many	CASSSFFGGQYF	TGTGCCAGCAGCTCCTTCTTCGGGGGGCAGTATTTT
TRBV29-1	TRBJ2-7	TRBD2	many	CSVGLVAGVEQYF	TGCAGCGTTGGCTTGGTAGCGGGGGTTGAGCAGTACTTC
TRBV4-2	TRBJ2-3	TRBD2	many	CASSQPPAGGRTDTQYF	TGTGCCAGCAGCCAGCCCCCAGCGGGGGGGCGCACAGATACGCAGTATTTT
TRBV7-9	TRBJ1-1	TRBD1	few	CASSPQDRVNTEAFF	TGTGCCAGCAGCCCGCAGGACAGGGTGAACACTGAAGCTTTCTTT
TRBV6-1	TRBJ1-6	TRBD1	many	CASKGQATYNSPLHF	TGTGCCAGCAAGGGACAGGCAACCTATAATTCACCCCTCCACTTT
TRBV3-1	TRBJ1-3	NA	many	CASSPLGGVGNTIYF	TGTGCCAGCAGCCCGCTCGGCGGAGTTGGAAACACCATATATTTT
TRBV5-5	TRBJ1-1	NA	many	CASSFIAGIGIEAFF	TGTGCCAGCAGCTTTATCGCAGGGATCGGGATTGAAGCTTTCTTT